These 14 T cell receptor beta chains were sequenced from one sample in a study of T cell repertoires in cytomegalovirus infection. These receptors have no identified antigens. TCRdb reprocessed the reads with MiXCR, giving one entry per CDR3 protein. The repertoire holds 550,000 to 850,000 distinct CDR3 sequences, with roughly 36% as singletons. Sequenced here: cultured PBMCs, sampled from culture after CMV antigen stimulation. These receptors came from a human donor in good health (CMV status not recorded). Some clones in this sample may be carry-over from other donors' samples.

This chain joins TRBV19 and TRBJ2-7; no clear D gene. Trimming removed 5 bases at V and 0 bases at J, with 14 bases between. The CDR3 extends over 15 amino acids. Germline V CDR1 and CDR2: LNHDA, SQIVND (reference sequence). The CDR3 sequence is CASSLPGESSYEQYF. Here the CDR3 DNA reads TGTGCCAGTAGTCTGCCGGGCGAAAGCTCCTACGAGCAGTACTTC.

The genes are TRBV7-8 and TRBJ1-3; no firm D call. The CDR3 spans 16 residues. The V gene lost 5 bases and the J gene lost 8 bases, with 22 bases spanning the gap. CDR1 and CDR2 (germline): SGHVS, FQNEAQ. The CDR3 region has the DNA TGTGCCAGCAGCCCCTCACTCAGGACCAAACCGGACACCATATATTTT. It encodes CASSPSLRTKPDTIYF.

This CDR3 is CASSLSQGALYNEQFF. The DNA of the CDR3 is TGTGCCAGCAGCTTATCCCAGGGGGCGTTGTACAATGAGCAGTTCTTC. This chain connects TRBV7-9 to TRBJ2-1, with TRBD1 matching over 8 bases. This CDR3 spans 16 amino acids. Germline assignment: CDR1 SEHNR and CDR2 FQNEAQ (reference sequence). V shed 2 bases and J 4 bases; nucleotides not matched to a gene: 7. The entire variable domain, with the rest obtained from reference TRBV7-9 and TRBJ2-1, is as follows: DTGVSQNPRHKITKRGQNVTFRCDPISEHNRLYWYRQTLGQGPEFLTYFQNEAQLEKSRLLSDRFSAERPKGSFSTLEIQRTEQGDSAMYLCASSLSQGALYNEQFFGPGTRLTVL.

This clonotype was recorded at least ten times. This chain links TRBV7-2 with TRBJ2-1; 9 bases map to TRBD2. From germline, CDR1 is SGHTA and CDR2 FQGNSA. CDR3 size: 15 residues. V dropped 1 base and J dropped 10; count of bases not matched to a gene: 8. Here the CDR3 reads CASSLGLADNAEQFF. CDR3 nucleotides: TGTGCCAGCAGCTTAGGACTAGCGGACAATGCGGAGCAGTTCTTC.

The chain recombines TRBV20-1 with TRBJ1-1; D call uncertain. The CDR3 spans 14 residues. Germline assignment: CDR1 DFQATT and CDR2 SNEGSKA (reference sequence). V lost 0 bases and J 8 bases, leaving 16 bases between the germline ends. The CDR3 reads CSARETGSSGEAFF. The CDR3 DNA reads TGCAGTGCTAGAGAAACTGGGAGTTCGGGAGAAGCTTTCTTT.

This clonotype occurred many times. The chain couples TRBV7-2 to TRBJ2-7; no reliable D call. Per the germline V gene, CDR1 is SGHTA and CDR2 is FQGNSA. The CDR3 sequence is 13 residues long. V was cut by 5 bases and J by 5 bases, with 13 bases left in between. As DNA, the CDR3 is TGTGCCAGCAGCACCAGCCGAGACCACGAGCAGTACTTC. It specifies CASSTSRDHEQYF.

The count of this clonotype is one. Here the CDR3 reads CASTSPGTYPYEQFF. The CDR3 nucleotides read TGTGCCAGTACCTCTCCCGGGACATACCCCTACGAGCAGTTCTTC. The chain links TRBV19 to TRBJ2-7; tentative D call: TRBD1 (6 bases). The J call may be incorrect, as the DNA end agrees better with TRBJ2-1. The CDR3 sequence is 15 residues long. Germline loops: CDR1 LNHDA, CDR2 SQIVND (reference sequence).

This clonotype was seen ten or more times. Germline is not matched at one junction end, which may reflect a read error. The V and J genes are TRBV12-3 or TRBV12-4 and TRBJ1-1, with D uncertain. CDR3 length equals 12 residues. The CDR3 region is CASSLGYTEAFF. For the CDR3, the DNA is TGTGCCAGCAGCTTAGGGTACACTGAAGCTTTCTTT.

This sequence joins TRBV20-1 and TRBJ1-4; D remains unclear. Trimming took off 3 bases at V and 1 base at J, with 12 bases between the two ends. CDR3 length: 15 amino acids. Germline V gene lookup returns CDR1 DFQATT and CDR2 SNEGSKA (reference sequence). DNA of the CDR3: TGCAGTGCTAGGCCATTGGGAGTAACTAATGAAAAACTGTTTTTT. Protein product: CSARPLGVTNEKLFF.

J is TRBJ1-2 and V is TRBV6-2 or TRBV6-3, with D possibly being TRBD1 (5 bases). The CDR3 contains 15 residues. V was shortened by 5 bases and J by 7 bases, with 20 bases between the two germline ends. CDR1 and CDR2 (germline): MNHEY, SVGEGT. The CDR3 is CASSEVPGRVPGYTF. The DNA for the CDR3 is TGTGCCAGCAGTGAAGTCCCGGGCAGGGTACCTGGCTACACCTTC.

This rearrangement joins TRBV6-8 to TRBJ2-2; D is ambiguous. The V and J ends lost 8 bases and 6 bases respectively, with 10 bases between them. The CDR3 sequence is 12 residues long. Germline lookup yields CDR1 MNHGY and CDR2 SAAAGT. CDR3 sequence reads: CASFDWPGELFF. In DNA form, the CDR3 reads TGTGCCAGCTTTGACTGGCCCGGGGAGCTGTTTTTT.

The sample holds a few counts of this clonotype. V is TRBV7-9 and J is TRBJ1-6; D remains ambiguous. The CDR3 spans 13 residues. V was clipped by 2 bases and J by 14 bases, with 13 bases between them. The germline CDR1 and CDR2 sequences are SEHNR and FQNEAQ (reference sequence). The CDR3 here is CASSLSGSGALHF. In DNA form, the CDR3 reads TGTGCCAGCAGCTTATCGGGGTCTGGCGCCCTCCACTTT.

This clonotype was picked up a small number of times. The chain combines TRBV2 with TRBJ1-5; unclear D gene. CDR3 length equals 14 residues. From germline, CDR1 is SNHLY and CDR2 FYNNEI. Trimming stripped 2 bases from V and 0 bases from J, with 5 bases between. The CDR3 here is CASSEWDSNQPQHF. The CDR3 DNA reads TGTGCCAGCAGTGAATGGGATAGCAATCAGCCCCAGCATTTT.

V usage is TRBV27 and J usage is TRBJ2-3, with TRBD1 as a possible D gene (6 bases). Germline values: CDR1 MNHEY, CDR2 SMNVEV (reference sequence). This CDR3 is 15 amino acids long. Trimming pared 3 bases from V and 0 bases from J, leaving 10 bases between. This CDR3 is CASSLGAFSTDTQYF. DNA for the CDR3: TGTGCCAGCAGTTTGGGGGCGTTTAGCACAGATACGCAGTATTTT.